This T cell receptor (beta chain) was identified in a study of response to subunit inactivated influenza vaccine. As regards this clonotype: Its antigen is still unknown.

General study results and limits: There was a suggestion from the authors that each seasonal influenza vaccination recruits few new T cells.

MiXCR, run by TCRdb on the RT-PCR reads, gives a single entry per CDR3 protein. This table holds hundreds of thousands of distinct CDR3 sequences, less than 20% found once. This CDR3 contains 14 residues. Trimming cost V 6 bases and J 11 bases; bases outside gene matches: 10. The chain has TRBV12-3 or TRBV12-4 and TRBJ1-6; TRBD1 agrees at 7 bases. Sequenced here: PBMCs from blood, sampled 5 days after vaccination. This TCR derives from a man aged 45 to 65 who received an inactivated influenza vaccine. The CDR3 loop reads CASSPRQGSTPLHF. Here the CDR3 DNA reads TGTGCCAGCAGCCCTCGACAGGGATCGACACCCCTCCACTTT.